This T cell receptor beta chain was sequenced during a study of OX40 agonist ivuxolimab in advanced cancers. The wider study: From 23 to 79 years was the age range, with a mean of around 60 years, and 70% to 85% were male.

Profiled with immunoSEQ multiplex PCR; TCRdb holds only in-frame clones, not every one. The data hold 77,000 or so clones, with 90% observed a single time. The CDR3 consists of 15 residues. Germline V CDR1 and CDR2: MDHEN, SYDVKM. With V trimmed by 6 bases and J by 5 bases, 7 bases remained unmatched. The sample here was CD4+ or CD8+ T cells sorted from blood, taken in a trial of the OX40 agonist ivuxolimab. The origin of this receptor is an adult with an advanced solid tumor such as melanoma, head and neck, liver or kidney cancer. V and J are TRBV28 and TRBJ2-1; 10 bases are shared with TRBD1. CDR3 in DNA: TGTGCCAGCAGCCCCGCGGGACAGGGGCACAATGAGCAGTTCTTC. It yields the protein CASSPAGQGHNEQFF.